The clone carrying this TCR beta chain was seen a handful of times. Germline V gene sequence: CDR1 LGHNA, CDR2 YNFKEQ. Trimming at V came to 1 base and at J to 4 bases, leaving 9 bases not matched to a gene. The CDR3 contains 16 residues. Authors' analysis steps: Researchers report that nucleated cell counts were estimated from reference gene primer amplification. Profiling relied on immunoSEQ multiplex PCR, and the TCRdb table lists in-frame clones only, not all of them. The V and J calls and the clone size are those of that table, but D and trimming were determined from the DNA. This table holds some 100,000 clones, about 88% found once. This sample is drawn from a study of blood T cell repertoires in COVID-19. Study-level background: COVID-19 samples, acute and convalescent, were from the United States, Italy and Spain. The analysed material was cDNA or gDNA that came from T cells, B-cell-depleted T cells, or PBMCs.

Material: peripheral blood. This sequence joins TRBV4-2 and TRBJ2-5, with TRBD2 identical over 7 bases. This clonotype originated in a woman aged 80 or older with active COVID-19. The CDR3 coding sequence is TGTGCCAGCAGCCAAGTTGGACGGGAGGAGGGAGAGACCCAGTACTTC. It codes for CASSQVGREEGETQYF.